This TCR beta chain was profiled in a study of T cells after yellow fever vaccination. Germline V lookup: CDR1 SGHRS, CDR2 YFSETQ. The CDR3 extends over 15 amino acids. V was cut by 4 bases and J by 7 bases, with 18 bases left in between. There are a few counts of this clonotype. TCRdb analysed the 5' RACE reads with MiXCR anew, one entry per CDR3 protein. The sample shows 150,000 to 200,000 distinct CDR3 sequences, 9.3% of them seen only once. The TCR originated in a man aged 18 to 30 who received the YFV17D yellow fever vaccine. This specimen consisted of CD8+ T cells sorted from PBMCs, obtained 45 days after the yellow fever booster vaccination. The chain employs TRBV5-1 and TRBJ2-1; tentatively, D is TRBD2 (5 bases). Here the CDR3 DNA reads TGCGCCAGCAGCCCACGGGGTTTGGTATCAAATGAGCAGTTCTTC. Protein: CASSPRGLVSNEQFF.